A single sample gave rise to the 30 T cell receptor beta chains below, sequenced in a study of regulatory T cells in long-lasting Graves disease. Specified time point: persistent/refractory GD, antithyroid drugs over 5 years with positive TRAb. RNA isolated from PBMCs was used to make the TCR library. In building TCR beta libraries, iRepertoire HTBI primers were used together with Arm-PCR of CDR3 regions. TCRdb ran MiXCR on the multiplex PCR reads and lists one entry per CDR3 protein. Of hundreds of thousands of distinct CDR3 sequences in the sample, around a fifth were seen once. The input for sequencing was peripheral blood mononuclear cells (PBMCs), taken when the disease was refractory, from a patient treated with antithyroid drugs. The source of these receptors is a female donor with Graves disease.

A note on this clonotype: A much more abundant neighbour one base away suggests this may be a read error. The rearrangement links TRBV28 to TRBJ1-1, with D unclear. V lost 7 bases and J lost 10, with 16 bases in between. This CDR3 has 12 residues. Per the germline V gene, CDR1 is MDHEN and CDR2 is SYDVKM. The CDR3 sequence: CASMEGASGAFF. The CDR3 DNA sequence: TGTGCCAGCATGGAGGGAGCGAGCGGAGCTTTCTTT.

The chain employs TRBV9 and TRBJ1-1; 7 nucleotides agree with TRBD1. V was clipped by 3 bases and J by 4 bases; unmatched bases: 6. Germline V CDR1 and CDR2: SGDLS, YYNGEE. There are 14 residues in the CDR3. The CDR3 here is CASSGGQSPTEAFF. Written as DNA, the CDR3 is TGTGCCAGCAGCGGGGGACAGAGTCCCACTGAAGCTTTCTTT.

This clonotype was seen ten or more times. This chain joins TRBV6-5 and TRBJ2-7; D gene uncertain. CDR1 MNHEY and CDR2 SVGAGI come from the germline V gene. The CDR3 contains 13 residues. The V and J ends lost 3 bases and 1 base respectively, with 7 bases between them. CDR3 in DNA: TGTGCCAGCAGTTATGACTCATCCTACGAGCAGTACTTC. Translated: CASSYDSSYEQYF.

This clonotype was recorded many times. The genes are TRBV7-2 and TRBJ2-7; maybe TRBD1 (6 bases). V shed 4 bases and J shed 1 base, with 17 bases lying between them. CDR1 SGHTA and CDR2 FQGNSA come from the germline V gene. This CDR3 region has 16 residues. The CDR3 DNA reads TGTGCCAGCAGCTCAGCCCCGGCAGGGGAATCCTACGAGCAGTACTTC. Translation gives CASSSAPAGESYEQYF.

The chain uses TRBV20-1 and TRBJ2-2; 10 bases are a match to TRBD2. The germline gives CDR1 DFQATT, CDR2 SNEGSKA (reference sequence). This CDR3 region has 15 residues. J lost 4 bases, V lost 0 bases, and 2 bases had no gene match. CDR3 DNA: TGCAGTGCTAGAGACCCTAGCGGGAGCACCGGGGAGCTGTTTTTT. Amino acids: CSARDPSGSTGELFF.

V and J are TRBV29-1 and TRBJ1-1, with D possibly being TRBD1 (6 bases). This CDR3 has 16 amino acids. Trimming pared 2 bases from V and 1 base from J, leaving 17 bases between. The V gene's germline CDR1 is SQVTM and CDR2 ANQGSEA. The CDR3 region has the DNA TGCAGCGTTGAAACCCAGGGGCTCGCGAAGAACACTGAAGCTTTCTTT. Protein: CSVETQGLAKNTEAFF.

This clonotype has a handful of counts. V and J are TRBV7-9 and TRBJ2-5, with 7 bases matching TRBD1. This CDR3 comprises 14 residues. Per germline, CDR1 SEHNR and CDR2 FQNEAQ (reference sequence). J gave up 3 bases and V 3 bases, and 4 bases lay outside the gene matches. CDR3 DNA sequence: TGTGCCAGCAGCTTGGTGACAGGGAAAGAGACCCAGTACTTC. Its translation is CASSLVTGKETQYF.

Concerning this clonotype itself: The CDR3 does not close with the conserved phenylalanine or tryptophan, likely indicating a read error. Because the CDR3's place on the DNA is in doubt, the DNA is left out and the CDR3 is given as listed by TCRdb. The CDR3 loop reads CASSGTGLGYTL. The chain is built from TRBV5-1 and TRBJ1-2; the DNA was not used to check the table's D call, TRBD1. Termini included, the CDR3 measures 12 amino acids. CDR1 is SGHRS, CDR2 YFSETQ, per germline.

This clonotype was picked up many times. The J gene is TRBJ1-2, the V gene TRBV12-3 or TRBV12-4; D gene unclear. The CDR3 is 12 amino acids. V was shortened by 5 bases and J by 6 bases, with 10 bases between the two germline ends. The CDR3 DNA reads as TGTGCCAGCAGTGGTCTCGGAGATGGCTACACCTTC. Amino acids: CASSGLGDGYTF.

Regarding this clonotype: A much larger clone is a single base away; this may be a read error. V and J are TRBV6-9 and TRBJ1-2; 8 bases match TRBD1. Germline CDR1 and CDR2: MNHGY and SVAAGI. This CDR3 comprises 14 residues. The CDR3 region is CTSSYLQGGQGYTF. The DNA of the CDR3 is TGTACCAGCAGTTACTTACAGGGGGGTCAAGGCTACACCTTC.

This clonotype was picked up many times. This chain connects TRBV28 to TRBJ2-7; either TRBD1 or TRBD2 may supply D (5 bases each). This CDR3 is 16 amino acids long. Germline CDR1 reads MDHEN; CDR2 reads SYDVKM. The V gene lost 3 bases and the J gene lost 2 bases, with 17 bases spanning the gap. The chain's CDR3 is CASSLGTGARAYEQYF. CDR3 in DNA: TGTGCCAGCAGTTTGGGGACCGGAGCACGGGCCTACGAGCAGTACTTC.

The chain is built from TRBV5-1 and TRBJ1-5; D not certain. The ends were cut back, 1 base at V and 0 bases at J, with 8 bases in the middle. CDR1 SGHRS and CDR2 YFSETQ come from the germline V gene. This CDR3 has 15 amino acids. The CDR3 sequence is CASSLWGGSNQPQHF. Written as DNA, the CDR3 is TGCGCCAGCAGCTTGTGGGGTGGTAGCAATCAGCCCCAGCATTTT.

This sequence joins TRBV15 and TRBJ2-5; TRBD2 agrees at 7 bases. J was trimmed by 5 bases and V by 0 bases; bases with no gene match: 9. Per germline, CDR1 LNHNV and CDR2 YYDKDF (reference sequence). CDR3 length: 16 amino acids. The CDR3 sequence is CATSRDRGRAKETQYF. Written as DNA, the CDR3 is TGTGCCACCAGCAGAGATCGTGGGAGGGCCAAGGAGACCCAGTACTTC.

The sample holds many counts of this clonotype. The chain couples TRBV24-1 to TRBJ2-5, with 7 bases aligning to TRBD2. V dropped 4 bases and J dropped 2; count of bases not matched to a gene: 12. The CDR3 contains 17 residues. Germline V gene lookup returns CDR1 KGHDR and CDR2 SFDVKD. The chain's CDR3 is CATSEKRAAGVQETQYF. The DNA of the CDR3 is TGTGCCACCAGTGAGAAACGAGCGGCGGGAGTACAAGAGACCCAGTACTTC.

As regards this clonotype: No conserved phenylalanine or tryptophan is present at the end of the CDR3, so a read error is the likely explanation. The J gene is TRBJ2-2, the V gene TRBV7-2; D is undetermined. V lost 0 bases and J 3 bases, leaving 14 bases between the germline ends. Germline V lookup: CDR1 SGHTA, CDR2 FQGNSA. The CDR3 extends over 17 amino acids. CDR3 residues: CASSLAWKGMYTGELFS. DNA for the CDR3: TGTGCCAGCAGCTTAGCGTGGAAGGGAATGTACACCGGGGAGCTGTTTTCT.

This clonotype was found a few times. The chain employs TRBV9 and TRBJ2-5, with D possibly TRBD2 on 6 matching bases. The length of the CDR3 is 16 residues. Trimming shortened V by 4 bases and J by 5 bases, and 21 bases separated the two germline ends. The germline V gene has CDR1 SGDLS and CDR2 YYNGEE. CDR3 amino acids: CASSTFGGTERETQYF. The CDR3 DNA is TGTGCCAGCAGCACCTTTGGAGGGACCGAGAGGGAGACCCAGTACTTC.

The chain couples TRBV3-1 to TRBJ2-5; possible D gene TRBD2, 5 bases. With 3 bases removed from V and 3 bases from J, the gap between germline ends came to 14 bases. The germline CDR1 and CDR2 sequences are LGHDT and YNNKEL (reference sequence). The CDR3 sequence is 15 residues long. CDR3 sequence: CASSQPKLEEETQYF. The DNA of the CDR3 is TGTGCCAGCAGCCAGCCTAAACTAGAAGAAGAGACCCAGTACTTC.

The chain joins TRBV9 to TRBJ1-1; D is perhaps TRBD1 (6 bases). This CDR3 has 15 residues. Trimming removed 4 bases from V and 4 bases from J, with 17 bases in between. Per the germline V gene, CDR1 is SGDLS and CDR2 is YYNGEE. Here the CDR3 DNA reads TGTGCCAGCAGCCAAGGACCTCAGGGGACCACTGAAGCTTTCTTT. This sequence encodes CASSQGPQGTTEAFF.

This clonotype was observed at least ten times. The V and J genes are TRBV5-1 and TRBJ1-1; D call uncertain. This CDR3 spans 13 amino acids. V lost 1 base and J 3 bases, leaving 7 bases between the germline ends. CDR1 and CDR2 from the germline V gene are SGHRS and YFSETQ. The CDR3 DNA is TGCGCCAGCAGCTTGAGTCGGGACACTGAAGCTTTCTTT. Its protein is CASSLSRDTEAFF.

The rearrangement uses TRBV6-5 and TRBJ2-7; D is uncertain. Germline loops: CDR1 MNHEY, CDR2 SVGAGI. The CDR3 has 13 residues. V gave up 0 bases and J gave up 5 bases, with 8 bases separating them. This chain's CDR3 is CASSYSRTNEQYF. The CDR3 bases are TGTGCCAGCAGTTACTCGAGGACCAACGAGCAGTACTTC.

This clonotype has ten or more counts. The chain uses TRBV20-1 and TRBJ1-6; D remains unclear. The length of the CDR3 is 14 residues. Germline V gives CDR1 DFQATT, CDR2 SNEGSKA (reference sequence). Trimming removed 1 base from V and 7 bases from J, with 11 bases in between. CDR3 in amino acids: CSARVPGRNSPLHF. CDR3 DNA: TGCAGTGCTAGAGTCCCGGGGAGGAATTCACCCCTCCACTTT.

This clonotype was counted only a few times. The chain uses TRBV9 and TRBJ1-5; TRBD1 might be the D (6 bases). The V gene lost 0 bases and the J gene lost 7 bases, with 11 bases spanning the gap. Germline assignment: CDR1 SGDLS and CDR2 YYNGEE. This CDR3 is built from 14 residues. The CDR3 here is CASSVGGGGQPQHF. CDR3 nucleotides: TGTGCCAGCAGCGTAGGGGGAGGGGGACAGCCCCAGCATTTT.

This clonotype was counted at least ten times. The J gene is TRBJ1-2, the V gene TRBV12-3 or TRBV12-4; D may be TRBD1 (6 bases). The CDR3 runs 15 residues. V was clipped by 6 bases and J by 7 bases, with 21 bases between them. CDR3 protein: CASSPLAGGRGGYTF. For the CDR3, the DNA is TGTGCCAGCAGCCCCTTGGCCGGGGGCCGAGGTGGCTACACCTTC.

This clonotype was seen many times. This rearrangement joins TRBV5-1 to TRBJ1-1; D not certain. The V and J ends lost 6 bases and 1 base respectively, with 7 bases between them. The germline gives CDR1 SGHRS, CDR2 YFSETQ. This CDR3 has 12 amino acids. The CDR3 nucleotides read TGCGCCAGCAAATCTGGGAACACTGAAGCTTTCTTT. Translation gives CASKSGNTEAFF.

This clonotype was seen at least ten times. The V call is TRBV24-1, the J call TRBJ1-5; D is possibly TRBD1 (5 bases). Germline CDR1 and CDR2: KGHDR and SFDVKD. CDR3 length: 15 residues. Trimming cost V 2 bases and J 3 bases, with 10 bases left between them. CDR3 coding DNA: TGTGCCACCAGTGATTCGCAGGGAATCAATCAGCCCCAGCATTTT. Amino acids: CATSDSQGINQPQHF.

The chain combines TRBV28 with TRBJ2-7, with 11 bases lining up with TRBD1. The junction had 9 bases not matched to a gene; V was cut back by 5 bases and J by 6 bases. The CDR3 has 15 amino acids. Germline lookup yields CDR1 MDHEN and CDR2 SYDVKM. CDR3 bases: TGTGCCAGCAGTCACACCCGGACAGGGGGCGCCGAGCAGTACTTC. Its protein is CASSHTRTGGAEQYF.

This clonotype has ten or more counts. This rearrangement joins TRBV6-5 to TRBJ2-5; TRBD1 is a possible D gene (6 bases). This CDR3 region has 17 residues. Germline assignment: CDR1 MNHEY and CDR2 SVGAGI. With 0 bases removed from V and 3 bases from J, the gap between germline ends came to 17 bases. CDR3 sequence: CASSYSRARTVKETQYF. The CDR3 region has the DNA TGTGCCAGCAGTTACTCGAGAGCGAGGACAGTGAAAGAGACCCAGTACTTC.

To note about this clonotype: The junction does not match germline at one end; this may be a read error. This sequence joins TRBV27 and TRBJ2-7; D not certain. CDR3 length: 11 residues. The germline V gene encodes CDR1 MNHEY and CDR2 SMNVEV (reference sequence). The CDR3, as DNA: TGTGCCAGCGGTTTGGGCGACGAGCAGTACTTC. Its translation: CASGLGDEQYF.

The V call is TRBV20-1, the J call TRBJ1-3; 8 positions agree with TRBD1. After removal of 5 bases from V and 0 bases from J, the junction contained 21 bases not matched to a gene. This CDR3 region has 20 residues. CDR1 is DFQATT and CDR2 is SNEGSKA in the germline V gene (reference sequence). As DNA, the CDR3 is TGCAGTGCTCACGGTGAATTCATGGAGGGCAGGGGGCCCTCTGGAAACACCATATATTTT. This codes for CSAHGEFMEGRGPSGNTIYF.

The genes are TRBV25-1 and TRBJ2-2; 7 bases agree with TRBD2. CDR1 and CDR2 from the germline V gene are MGHDK and SYGVNS. The CDR3 loop spans 20 amino acids. The junction had 20 bases not matched to a gene; V was cut back by 0 bases and J by 7 bases. DNA for the CDR3: TGTGCCAGCAGTGAATATACCCCTCTTTGGCGGGAGAAATTTGGCGGGGAGCTGTTTTTT. This codes for CASSEYTPLWREKFGGELFF.